This T cell receptor beta chain was identified in a study of cytomegalovirus exposure and HLA in healthy donors. Sequencing used immunoSEQ multiplex PCR; TCRdb keeps in-frame clones, though not all of them. The sample holds around 120,000 clones, roughly 90% seen once. Trimming removed 5 bases at V and 0 bases at J, with 11 bases between. Germline CDR1 is MNHEY and CDR2 is SVGAGI. The length of the CDR3 is 15 residues. The sample taken for sequencing was PBMCs. The origin of this receptor is a woman between 18 and 29 years old in good health and CMV-seropositive. The genes are TRBV6-5 and TRBJ1-3; TRBD1 might be the D (6 bases). In nucleotides, the CDR3 is TGTGCCAGCAGTATCGACAGGTTCTCTGGAAACACCATATATTTT. Its protein product is CASSIDRFSGNTIYF.